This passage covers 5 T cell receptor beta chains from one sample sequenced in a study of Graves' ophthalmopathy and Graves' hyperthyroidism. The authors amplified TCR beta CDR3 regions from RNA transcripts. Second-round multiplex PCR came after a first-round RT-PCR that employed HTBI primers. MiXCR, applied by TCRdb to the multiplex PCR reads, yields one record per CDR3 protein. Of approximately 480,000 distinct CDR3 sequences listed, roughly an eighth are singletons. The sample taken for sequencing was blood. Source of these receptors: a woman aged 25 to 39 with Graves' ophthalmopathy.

CDR3 sequence reads: CASRREGEQFF. The CDR3 region has the DNA TGTGCCAGCAGACGGGAGGGTGAGCAGTTCTTC. This chain uses TRBV6-5 with TRBJ2-1; 8 bases agree with TRBD2. Per the germline V gene, CDR1 is MNHEY and CDR2 is SVGAGI. Trimming took 6 bases from V and 9 from J; bases not matched to a gene: 1. The CDR3 has 11 residues.

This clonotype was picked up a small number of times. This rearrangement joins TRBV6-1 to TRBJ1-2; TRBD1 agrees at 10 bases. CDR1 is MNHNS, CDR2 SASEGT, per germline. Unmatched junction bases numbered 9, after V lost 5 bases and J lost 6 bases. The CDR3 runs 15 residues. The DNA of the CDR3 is TGTGCCAGCAGTCGCCGGGACAGGGGCCTGGATGGCTACACCTTC. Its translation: CASSRRDRGLDGYTF.

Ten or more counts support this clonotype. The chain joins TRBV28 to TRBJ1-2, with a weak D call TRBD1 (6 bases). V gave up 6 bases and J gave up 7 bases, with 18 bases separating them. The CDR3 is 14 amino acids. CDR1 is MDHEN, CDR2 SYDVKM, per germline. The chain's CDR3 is CASRTQGVIGGYTF. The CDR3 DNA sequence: TGTGCCAGCAGGACACAGGGTGTTATAGGTGGCTACACCTTC.

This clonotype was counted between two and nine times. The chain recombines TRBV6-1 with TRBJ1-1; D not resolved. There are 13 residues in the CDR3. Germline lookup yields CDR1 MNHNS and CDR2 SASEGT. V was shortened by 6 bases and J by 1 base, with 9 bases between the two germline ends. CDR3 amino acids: CASREDGNTEAFF. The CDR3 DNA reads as TGTGCCAGCAGGGAGGACGGGAACACTGAAGCTTTCTTT.

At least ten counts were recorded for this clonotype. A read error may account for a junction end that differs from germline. The CDR3 region has the DNA TGTGCCGGCAGTGAATTGGGACAGTACGAGACCCAGTACTTC. Protein: CAGSELGQYETQYF. The gene calls are TRBV6-1 and TRBJ2-5, with 7 bases identical to TRBD1. The CDR3 runs to 14 residues. Germline loops: CDR1 MNHNS, CDR2 SASEGT.